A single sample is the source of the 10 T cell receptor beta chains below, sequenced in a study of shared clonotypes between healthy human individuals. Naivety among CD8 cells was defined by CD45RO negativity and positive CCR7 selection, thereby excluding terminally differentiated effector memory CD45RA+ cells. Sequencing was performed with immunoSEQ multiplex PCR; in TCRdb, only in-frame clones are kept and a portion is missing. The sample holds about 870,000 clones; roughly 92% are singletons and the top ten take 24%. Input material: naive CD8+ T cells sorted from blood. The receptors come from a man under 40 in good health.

CDR3 region: CASSPGSGAIDTQYF. The DNA of the CDR3 is TGTGCCAGCTCACCAGGGTCCGGAGCGATAGATACGCAGTATTTT. The V gene is TRBV18, the J gene TRBJ2-3, with D unclear. Germline CDR1 and CDR2: KGHSH and LQKENI. V lost 2 bases to trimming and J lost 5 bases, with 14 bases between them. This CDR3 is built from 15 residues.

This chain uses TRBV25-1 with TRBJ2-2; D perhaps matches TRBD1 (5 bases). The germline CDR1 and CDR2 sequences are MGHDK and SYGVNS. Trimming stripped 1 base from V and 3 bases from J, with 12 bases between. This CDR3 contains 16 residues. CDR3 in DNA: TGTGCCAGCAGTGAATTCAGGGCAGTTGACACCGGGGAGCTGTTTTTT. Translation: CASSEFRAVDTGELFF.

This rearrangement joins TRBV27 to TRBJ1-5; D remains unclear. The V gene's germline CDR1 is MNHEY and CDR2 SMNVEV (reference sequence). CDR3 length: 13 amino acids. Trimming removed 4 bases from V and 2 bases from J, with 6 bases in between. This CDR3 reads CASSSEGNQPQHF. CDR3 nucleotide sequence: TGTGCCAGCAGTTCCGAGGGCAATCAGCCCCAGCATTTT.

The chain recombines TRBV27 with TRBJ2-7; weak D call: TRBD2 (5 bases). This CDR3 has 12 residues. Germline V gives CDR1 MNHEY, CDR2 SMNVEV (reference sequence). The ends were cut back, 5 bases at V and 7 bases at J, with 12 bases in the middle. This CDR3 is CASSHNTREQYF. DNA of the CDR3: TGTGCCAGCAGTCACAACACTAGGGAGCAGTACTTC.

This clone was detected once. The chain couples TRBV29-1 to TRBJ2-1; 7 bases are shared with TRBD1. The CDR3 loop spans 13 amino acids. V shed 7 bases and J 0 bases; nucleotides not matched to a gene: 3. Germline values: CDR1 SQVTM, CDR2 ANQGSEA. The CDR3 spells CSGTGGSYNEQFF. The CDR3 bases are TGCAGCGGGACAGGCGGCTCCTACAATGAGCAGTTCTTC.

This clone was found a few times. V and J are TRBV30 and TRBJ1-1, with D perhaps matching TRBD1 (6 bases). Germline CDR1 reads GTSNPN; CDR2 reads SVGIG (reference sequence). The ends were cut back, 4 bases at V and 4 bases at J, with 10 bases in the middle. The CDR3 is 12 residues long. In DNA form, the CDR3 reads TGTGCCTGGAAGCCGACAGGCACTGAAGCTTTCTTT. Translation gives CAWKPTGTEAFF. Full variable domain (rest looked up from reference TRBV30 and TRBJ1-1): SQTIHQWPATLVQPVGSPLSLECTVEGTSNPNLYWYRQAAGRGLQLLFYSVGIGQISSEVPQNLSASRPQDRQFILSSKKLLLSDSGFYLCAWKPTGTEAFFGQGTRLTVV.

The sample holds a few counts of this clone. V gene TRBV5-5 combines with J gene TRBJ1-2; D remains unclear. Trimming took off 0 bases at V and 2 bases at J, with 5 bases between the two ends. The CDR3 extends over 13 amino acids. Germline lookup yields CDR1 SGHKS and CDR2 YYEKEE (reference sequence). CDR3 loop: CASSLGRNYGYTF. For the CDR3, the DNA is TGTGCCAGCAGCTTGGGGAGAAACTATGGCTACACCTTC.

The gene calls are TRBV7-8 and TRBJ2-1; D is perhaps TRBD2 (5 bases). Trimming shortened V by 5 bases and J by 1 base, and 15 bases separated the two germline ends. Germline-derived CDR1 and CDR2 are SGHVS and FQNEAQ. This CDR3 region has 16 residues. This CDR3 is CASSNLDGGSYNEQFF. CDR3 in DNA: TGTGCCAGCAGCAATCTCGACGGCGGGTCCTACAATGAGCAGTTCTTC.

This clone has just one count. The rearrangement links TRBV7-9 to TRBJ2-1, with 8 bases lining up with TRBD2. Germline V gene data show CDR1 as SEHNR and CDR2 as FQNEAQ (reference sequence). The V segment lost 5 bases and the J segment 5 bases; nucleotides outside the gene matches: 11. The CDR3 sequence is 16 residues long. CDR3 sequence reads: CASSPRGLGSDNEQFF. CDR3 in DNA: TGTGCCAGCAGCCCCCGGGGACTAGGATCGGACAATGAGCAGTTCTTC. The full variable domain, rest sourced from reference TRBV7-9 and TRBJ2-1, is DTGVSQNPRHKITKRGQNVTFRCDPISEHNRLYWYRQTLGQGPEFLTYFQNEAQLEKSRLLSDRFSAERPKGSFSTLEIQRTEQGDSAMYLCASSPRGLGSDNEQFFGPGTRLTVL.

The CDR3 sequence is CSVGLAYEQYF. As DNA, the CDR3 is TGCAGCGTTGGACTAGCCTACGAGCAGTACTTC. V is TRBV29-1 and J is TRBJ2-7; TRBD2 might be the D (6 bases). The CDR3 is 11 amino acids. V was cut by 4 bases and J by 2 bases, with 6 bases left in between. Germline V lookup: CDR1 SQVTM, CDR2 ANQGSEA.